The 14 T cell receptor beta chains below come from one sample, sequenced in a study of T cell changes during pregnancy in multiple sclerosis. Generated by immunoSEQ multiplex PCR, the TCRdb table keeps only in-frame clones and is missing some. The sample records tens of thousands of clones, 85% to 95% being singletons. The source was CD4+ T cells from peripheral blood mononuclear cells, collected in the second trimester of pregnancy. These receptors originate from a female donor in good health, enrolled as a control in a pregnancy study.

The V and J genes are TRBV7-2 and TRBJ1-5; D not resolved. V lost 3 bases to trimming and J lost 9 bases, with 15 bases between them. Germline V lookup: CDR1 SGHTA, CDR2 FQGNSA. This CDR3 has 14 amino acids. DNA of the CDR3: TGTGCCAGCAGCTTTCGGGAGCCTCCGGGGCCCCAGCATTTT. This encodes CASSFREPPGPQHF.

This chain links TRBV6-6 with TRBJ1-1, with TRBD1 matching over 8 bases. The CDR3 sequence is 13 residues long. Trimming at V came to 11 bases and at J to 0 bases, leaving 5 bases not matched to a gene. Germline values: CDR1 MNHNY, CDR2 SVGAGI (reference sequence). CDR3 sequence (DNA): TGTGCCGGGATGGACAGGGTGAACACTGAAGCTTTCTTT. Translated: CAGMDRVNTEAFF.

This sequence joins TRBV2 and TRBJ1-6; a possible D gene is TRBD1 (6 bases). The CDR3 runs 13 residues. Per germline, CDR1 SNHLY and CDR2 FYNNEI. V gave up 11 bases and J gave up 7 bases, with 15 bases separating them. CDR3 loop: CAGNREINSPLHF. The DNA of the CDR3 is TGTGCCGGAAACAGGGAAATCAATTCACCCCTCCACTTT.

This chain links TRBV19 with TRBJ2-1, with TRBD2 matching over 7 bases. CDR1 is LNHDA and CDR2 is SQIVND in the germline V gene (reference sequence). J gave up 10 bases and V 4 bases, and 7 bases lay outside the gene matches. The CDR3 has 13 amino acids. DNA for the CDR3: TGTGCCAGTAGTAGACTAGCCCGATCCGAGCAGTTCTTC. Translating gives CASSRLARSEQFF.

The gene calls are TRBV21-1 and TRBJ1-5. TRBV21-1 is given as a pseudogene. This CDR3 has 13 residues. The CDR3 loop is CASHLRGAQPQHF. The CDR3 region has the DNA TGTGCCAGCCATCTACGGGGGGCTCAGCCCCAGCATTTT.

CDR3 loop: CASSHSGTAGYEQYF. The CDR3 DNA is TGCGCCAGCAGCCACTCCGGGACAGCAGGGTACGAGCAGTACTTC. The gene calls are TRBV4-3 and TRBJ2-7, with 7 bases matching TRBD1. There are 15 residues in the CDR3. The V segment lost 3 bases and the J segment 4 bases; nucleotides outside the gene matches: 9. Germline values: CDR1 LGHNA, CDR2 YSLEER.

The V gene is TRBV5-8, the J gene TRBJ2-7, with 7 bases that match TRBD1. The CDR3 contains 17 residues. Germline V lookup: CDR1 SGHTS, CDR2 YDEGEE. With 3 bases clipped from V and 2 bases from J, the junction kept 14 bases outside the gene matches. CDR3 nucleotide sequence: TGTGCCAGCAGCTCGGGACAGTTGGGCGATCCTACCTACGAGCAGTACTTC. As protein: CASSSGQLGDPTYEQYF.

The CDR3 is CASSPGLTGELFF. The CDR3 DNA reads TGCGCCAGCAGCCCGGGATTGACCGGGGAGCTGTTTTTT. The chain recombines TRBV5-1 with TRBJ2-2, with D possibly matching TRBD2 (5 bases). The CDR3 consists of 13 residues. V was shortened by 4 bases and J by 5 bases, with 9 bases between the two germline ends. CDR1 and CDR2 from the germline V gene are SGHRS and YFSETQ.

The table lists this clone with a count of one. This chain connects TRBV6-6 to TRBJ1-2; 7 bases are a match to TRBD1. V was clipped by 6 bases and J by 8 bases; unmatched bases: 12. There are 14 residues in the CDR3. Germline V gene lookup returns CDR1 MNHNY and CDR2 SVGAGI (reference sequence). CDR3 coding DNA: TGTGCCAGCAGGGAGACAGGGAGTAAGGGAGGCTACACCTTC. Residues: CASRETGSKGGYTF.

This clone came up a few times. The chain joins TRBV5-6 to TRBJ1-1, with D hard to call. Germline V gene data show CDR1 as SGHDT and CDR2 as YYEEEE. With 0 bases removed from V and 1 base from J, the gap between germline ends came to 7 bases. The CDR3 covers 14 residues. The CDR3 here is CASSLARRNTEAFF. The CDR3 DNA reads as TGTGCCAGCAGCTTGGCCAGAAGGAACACTGAAGCTTTCTTT.

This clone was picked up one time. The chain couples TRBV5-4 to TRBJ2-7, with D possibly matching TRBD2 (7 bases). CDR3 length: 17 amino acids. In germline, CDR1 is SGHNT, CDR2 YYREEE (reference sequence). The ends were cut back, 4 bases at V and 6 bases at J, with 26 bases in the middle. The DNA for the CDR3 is TGTGCCAGCAGCCCAGGAGGGGGAGGGGCCCCCCTCCTCGAGCAGTACTTC. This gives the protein CASSPGGGGAPLLEQYF.

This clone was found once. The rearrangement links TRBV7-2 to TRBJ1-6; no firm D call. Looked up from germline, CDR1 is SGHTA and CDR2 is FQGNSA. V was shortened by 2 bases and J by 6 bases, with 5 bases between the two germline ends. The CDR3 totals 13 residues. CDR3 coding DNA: TGTGCCAGCAGCTTACAGGTTAATTCACCCCTCCACTTT. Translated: CASSLQVNSPLHF.

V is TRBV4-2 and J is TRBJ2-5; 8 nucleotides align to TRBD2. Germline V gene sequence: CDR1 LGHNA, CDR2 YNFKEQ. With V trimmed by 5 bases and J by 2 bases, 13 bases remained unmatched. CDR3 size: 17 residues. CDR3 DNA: TGTGCCAGCAGCTTCTGGGCGGGAGGTGAGGGGCAAGAGACCCAGTACTTC. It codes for CASSFWAGGEGQETQYF.

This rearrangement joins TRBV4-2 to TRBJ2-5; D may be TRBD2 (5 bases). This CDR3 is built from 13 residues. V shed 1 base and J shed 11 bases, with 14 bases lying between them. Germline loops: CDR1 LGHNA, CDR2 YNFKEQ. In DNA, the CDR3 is TGTGCCAGCAGCCAAGTCCCCCTATCGGGACAGTACTTC. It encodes CASSQVPLSGQYF.